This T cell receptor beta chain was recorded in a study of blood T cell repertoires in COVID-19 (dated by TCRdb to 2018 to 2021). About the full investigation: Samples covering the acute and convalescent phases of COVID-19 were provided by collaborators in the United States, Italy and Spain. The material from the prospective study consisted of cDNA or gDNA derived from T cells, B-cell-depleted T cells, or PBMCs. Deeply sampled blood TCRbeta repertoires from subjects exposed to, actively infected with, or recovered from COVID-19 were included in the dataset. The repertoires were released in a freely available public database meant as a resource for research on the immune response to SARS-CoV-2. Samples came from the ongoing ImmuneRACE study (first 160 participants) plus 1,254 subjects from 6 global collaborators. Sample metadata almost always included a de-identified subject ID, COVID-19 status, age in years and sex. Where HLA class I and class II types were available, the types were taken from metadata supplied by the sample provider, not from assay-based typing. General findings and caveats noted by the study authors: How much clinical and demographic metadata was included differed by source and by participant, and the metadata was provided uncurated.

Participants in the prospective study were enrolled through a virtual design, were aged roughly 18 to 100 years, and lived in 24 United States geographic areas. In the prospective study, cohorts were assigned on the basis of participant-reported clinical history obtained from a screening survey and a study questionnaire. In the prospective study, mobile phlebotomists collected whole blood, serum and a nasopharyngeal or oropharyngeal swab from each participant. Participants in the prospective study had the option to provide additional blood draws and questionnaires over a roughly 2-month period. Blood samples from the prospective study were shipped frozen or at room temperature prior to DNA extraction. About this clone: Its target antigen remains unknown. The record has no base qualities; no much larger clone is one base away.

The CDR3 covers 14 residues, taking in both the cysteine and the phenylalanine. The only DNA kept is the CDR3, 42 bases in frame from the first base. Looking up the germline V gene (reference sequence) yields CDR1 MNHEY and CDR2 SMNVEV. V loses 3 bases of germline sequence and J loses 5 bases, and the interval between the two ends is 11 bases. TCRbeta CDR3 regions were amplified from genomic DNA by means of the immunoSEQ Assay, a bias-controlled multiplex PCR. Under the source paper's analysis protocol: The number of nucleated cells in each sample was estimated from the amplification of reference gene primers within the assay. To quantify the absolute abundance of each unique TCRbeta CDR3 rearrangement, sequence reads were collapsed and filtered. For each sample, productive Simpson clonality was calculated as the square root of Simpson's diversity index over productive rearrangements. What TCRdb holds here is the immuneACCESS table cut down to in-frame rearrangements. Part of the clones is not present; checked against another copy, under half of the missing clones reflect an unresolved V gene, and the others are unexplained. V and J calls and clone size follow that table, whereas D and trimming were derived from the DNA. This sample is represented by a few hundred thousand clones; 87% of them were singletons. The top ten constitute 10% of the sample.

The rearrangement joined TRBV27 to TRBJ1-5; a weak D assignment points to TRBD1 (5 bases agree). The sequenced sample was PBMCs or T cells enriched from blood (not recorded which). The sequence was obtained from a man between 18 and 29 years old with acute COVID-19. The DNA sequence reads TGTGCCAGCAGTTTTGCAGGGTCTCATCAGCCCCAGCATTTT. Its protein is CASSFAGSHQPQHF.